Presented here are 7 T cell receptor beta chains from one specimen sequenced in a study of blood T cell repertoires in COVID-19. This table comes from immunoSEQ multiplex PCR, and its TCRdb copy is limited to in-frame clones, with some not included. The sample has 60,000 to 80,000 clones, around 89% seen once. Sequencing was done on a sample of peripheral blood. These receptors all stem from a man aged 60 to 69 with acute or convalescent COVID-19.

This clone was observed a single time. The rearrangement joins TRBV15 to TRBJ2-3, with 12 bases lining up with TRBD2. The CDR3 runs to 17 residues. CDR1 is LNHNV, CDR2 YYDKDF, per germline (reference sequence). J gave up 4 bases and V 2 bases, and 7 bases lay outside the gene matches. CDR3 in amino acids: CATSRSRTSGIADTQYF. The DNA of the CDR3 is TGTGCCACCAGCAGATCCCGGACTAGCGGGATAGCAGATACGCAGTATTTT.

The V and J genes are TRBV27 and TRBJ2-2; TRBD2 is a possible D gene (7 bases). The V end lost 5 bases, the J end lost 4 bases, and 20 bases lay between the germline ends. The CDR3 contains 17 residues. The germline V gene has CDR1 MNHEY and CDR2 SMNVEV (reference sequence). Written as DNA, the CDR3 is TGTGCCAGCAGTCAATGGGCGGGGGCTGGGGCCACCGGGGAGCTGTTTTTT. Translated, it gives CASSQWAGAGATGELFF.

V gene TRBV18 combines with J gene TRBJ2-1, with D possibly being TRBD2 (5 bases). The V end lost 4 bases, the J end lost 2 bases, and 12 bases lay between the germline ends. This CDR3 spans 15 amino acids. The germline gives CDR1 KGHSH, CDR2 LQKENI. The CDR3 spells CASSRVNSAYNEQFF. The CDR3 DNA is TGTGCCAGCTCACGGGTAAATAGCGCCTACAATGAGCAGTTCTTC.

This clone turned up a few times. The sample contains more than one DNA sequence encoding this CDR3. The chain carries TRBV28 and TRBJ1-3; perhaps TRBD1 as D (5 bases). The CDR3 consists of 16 residues. Looked up from germline, CDR1 is MDHEN and CDR2 is SYDVKM. Deletions cut 4 bases from V and 0 bases from J, with 13 bases between. CDR3 coding DNA: TGTGCCAGCAGTTCCCCCGGGGGGAGCTCTGGAAACACCATATATTTT. Translating gives CASSSPGGSSGNTIYF.

This clone was seen a few times. It is unclear where the CDR3 begins or ends on the DNA, so no DNA is shown, and the CDR3 is as TCRdb lists it. The CDR3 sequence is CASSTSSGFLSNSPLHF. The chain combines TRBV27 with TRBJ1-6; the table names TRBD1, a call not compared with the DNA. Looked up from germline, CDR1 is MNHEY and CDR2 is SMNVEV (reference sequence). The CDR3 length is 17 residues, termini included.

This chain connects TRBV5-1 to TRBJ2-1; tentatively, D is TRBD1 (5 bases). The CDR3 contains 15 residues. The V end lost 4 bases, the J end lost 7 bases, and 18 bases lay between the germline ends. The germline V gene has CDR1 SGHRS and CDR2 YFSETQ. As DNA, the CDR3 is TGCGCCAGCAGCCTTCAGGGAACTCGAGGTAATGAGCAGTTCTTC. Residues: CASSLQGTRGNEQFF.

The chain employs TRBV6-5 and TRBJ2-1; 10 nucleotides line up with TRBD2. V lost 7 bases to trimming and J lost 2 bases; unmatched junction nucleotides: 5. The CDR3 is 15 amino acids. Germline values: CDR1 MNHEY, CDR2 SVGAGI. The CDR3 DNA follows: TGTGCCAGCAAGATAGCGGGAGGCCCCTACAATGAGCAGTTCTTC. Protein product: CASKIAGGPYNEQFF.